The 12 T cell receptor beta chains presented below share a single source sample, sequenced in a study of human T cells and chemical hapten exposure listed by TCRdb under 2021. The sample's time point label, in plain terms: patch test 1, 2 weeks after DPC sensitization. The sample's treatment or condition label is to be understood as: therapeutic diphenylcyclopropenone sensitization with weekly scalp DPC. The library was prepared using RACE. The data were produced on a NextSeq 500. TCRdb reworked the public reads: Q25 trimming with fastp, MiXCR clone assembly, productive beta chains retained. Each entry merges the rows of one CDR3 protein and shows their most common DNA and genes. This sample comprises a few hundred thousand distinct CDR3 sequences, 4% to 5.5% of them detected only once. The ten top clones hold approximately 2.3% of the sample. The sequenced sample was whole blood, obtained in connection with sensitization to the hapten diphenylcyclopropenone (DPC). These receptors came from a woman aged 45-65 years with alopecia areata. Some clones in this sample may be carry-over from other donors' samples.

This clonotype was counted ten times or more. V is TRBV9 and J is TRBJ1-3; D gene unclear. The germline V and J ends were trimmed by 4 bases and 0 bases, with 8 bases remaining between them. Per the germline V gene, CDR1 is SGDLS and CDR2 is YYNGEE. CDR3 size: 14 residues. CDR3 in DNA: TGTGCCAGCAGCCCTCGAGTCTCTGGAAACACCATATATTTT. Residues: CASSPRVSGNTIYF.

This clonotype was seen at least ten times. This chain connects TRBV7-8 to TRBJ1-6, with D unresolved. Per the germline V gene, CDR1 is SGHVS and CDR2 is FQNEAQ. The CDR3 totals 14 residues. Trimming took 7 bases from V and 7 from J, leaving 14 bases between them. CDR3 DNA sequence: TGTGCCAGCACCAAGGACGGGAAAAATTCACCCCTCCACTTT. This gives the protein CASTKDGKNSPLHF.

This clonotype was seen ten or more times. The chain is built from TRBV18 and TRBJ2-1; TRBD2 might be the D (6 bases). V shed 1 base and J shed 0 bases, with 13 bases lying between them. The germline gives CDR1 KGHSH, CDR2 LQKENI. This CDR3 is 17 amino acids long. The CDR3 here is CASSPLGTLSSYNEQFF. Here the CDR3 DNA reads TGTGCCAGCTCACCACTTGGGACTCTTAGCTCCTACAATGAGCAGTTCTTC.

This clonotype was seen a handful of times. The chain recombines TRBV2 with TRBJ2-7; D might be TRBD2 (5 bases). This CDR3 comprises 14 residues. Trimming took off 2 bases at V and 3 bases at J, with 11 bases between the two ends. Germline CDR1 and CDR2: SNHLY and FYNNEI. CDR3 region: CASSEKMGVYEQYF. The DNA of the CDR3 is TGTGCCAGCAGTGAAAAAATGGGAGTCTACGAGCAGTACTTC. The full variable domain, in which reference TRBV2 and TRBJ2-7 provide the parts outside the CDR3, is EPEVTQTPSHQVTQMGQEVILRCVPISNHLYFYWYRQILGQKVEFLVSFYNNEISEKSEIFDDQFSVERPDGSNFTLKIRSTKLEDSAMYFCASSEKMGVYEQYFGPGTRLTVT.

A few counts support this clonotype. The gene calls are TRBV20-1 and TRBJ2-7; possible D gene TRBD1, 5 bases. The CDR3 runs 13 residues. CDR1 DFQATT and CDR2 SNEGSKA come from the germline V gene (reference sequence). Between the trimmed V and J ends, which lost 5 bases and 1 base, there was a span of 12 bases. The CDR3 is CSAEDKRSYEQYF. The CDR3 DNA reads as TGCAGTGCTGAGGACAAGCGATCCTACGAGCAGTACTTC.

The gene calls are TRBV20-1 and TRBJ1-2, with D unresolved. Germline CDR1 reads DFQATT; CDR2 reads SNEGSKA (reference sequence). The ends were cut back, 4 bases at V and 3 bases at J, with 9 bases in the middle. The CDR3 sequence is 12 residues long. CDR3 amino acids: CSATLDDYGYTF. Here the CDR3 DNA reads TGCAGTGCTACTCTGGACGACTATGGCTACACCTTC.

In this sample, this clonotype turned up many times. This rearrangement joins TRBV2 to TRBJ2-2; D remains unclear. Per germline, CDR1 SNHLY and CDR2 FYNNEI. The V end was cut by 6 bases, the J end by 0 bases, with 11 bases between. This CDR3 is 15 amino acids long. The CDR3 is CASRPLRTNTGELFF. CDR3 sequence (DNA): TGTGCCAGCAGACCCCTGAGGACGAACACCGGGGAGCTGTTTTTT.

CDR3 loop: CSAWTSGISNEQFF. CDR3 in DNA: TGCAGTGCTTGGACTAGCGGGATCAGCAATGAGCAGTTCTTC. The gene calls are TRBV20-1 and TRBJ2-1; TRBD2 matches 12 bases. The CDR3 is 14 residues long. Germline lookup yields CDR1 DFQATT and CDR2 SNEGSKA (reference sequence). V was clipped by 5 bases and J by 6 bases; unmatched bases: 5.

This clonotype was detected only a few times. V and J are TRBV12-3 or TRBV12-4 and TRBJ1-2; D possibly corresponds to TRBD1 (6 bases). V was trimmed by 8 bases and J by 2 bases, leaving 18 bases between them. CDR3 length equals 15 residues. The CDR3 region is CASAPGGGLNYGYTF. The CDR3 nucleotides are TGTGCCAGCGCCCCAGGCGGGGGCCTAAACTATGGCTACACCTTC.

This sequence joins TRBV10-3 and TRBJ2-3, with D possibly being TRBD2 (6 bases). Per the germline V gene, CDR1 is ENHRY and CDR2 is SYGVKD. This CDR3 is built from 13 residues. V was cut by 9 bases and J by 3 bases, with 13 bases left in between. As DNA, the CDR3 is TGTGCCATTGCGATCGCGGGAACAGATACGCAGTATTTT. Translated, it gives CAIAIAGTDTQYF.

This clonotype showed up just a few times. V gene TRBV9 combines with J gene TRBJ1-5; D is perhaps TRBD1 (5 bases). The CDR3 is 13 amino acids. Germline V CDR1 and CDR2: SGDLS, YYNGEE. Trimming cost V 0 bases and J 7 bases, with 8 bases left between them. CDR3 DNA sequence: TGTGCCAGCAGCGTAGATGGGGGGCAGCCCCAGCATTTT. Protein: CASSVDGGQPQHF.

In its sample, this clonotype was seen many times. The chain employs TRBV30 and TRBJ1-2; D is unclear. Germline V CDR1 and CDR2: GTSNPN, SVGIG (reference sequence). The V end was cut by 0 bases, the J end by 4 bases, with 12 bases between. The CDR3 runs 14 residues. The CDR3 sequence is CAWSVLGEGYGYTF. DNA of the CDR3: TGTGCCTGGAGTGTTTTGGGAGAGGGCTATGGCTACACCTTC.